A selection of T cell receptor beta chains follows, all from one sample in a study of cytomegalovirus exposure and HLA in healthy donors. The data were produced by immunoSEQ multiplex PCR, yet TCRdb's version contains in-frame clones alone and is incomplete. Of some 94,000 clones in the sample, over 75% are singletons; the top ten hold roughly 3%. The sequencing input was PBMCs. The origin of the receptors is a man aged 35 to 55 in good health and CMV-seronegative. The CDR3 runs from the conserved cysteine through the conserved F or W. A D gene is named only where the DNA matches it firmly. Expanded clones get a size class; other rows say once, few or many, or leave the size out.

d_call clone_size j_call v_call cdr3_aa cdr3_nt
TRBD1 few TRBJ2-5 TRBV29-1 CSVHPGQGETQYF TGCAGCGTTCATCCGGGACAGGGTGAGACCCAGTACTTC
TRBD1 . TRBJ2-7 TRBV30 CAWSTGQGSYEQYF TGTGCCTGGAGTACGGGACAGGGGTCCTACGAGCAGTACTTC
. . TRBJ1-5 TRBV7-9 CASSLGKQGNQPQHF TGTGCCAGCAGCTTAGGAAAACAGGGTAATCAGCCCCAGCATTTT
TRBD2 few TRBJ2-3 TRBV4-2 CASSQAGGPTDTQYF TGTGCCAGCAGCCAAGCGGGGGGGCCGACAGATACGCAGTATTTT
TRBD1 few TRBJ2-7 TRBV7-9 CASSFGGGQGTYEQYF TGTGCCAGCAGCTTTGGAGGGGGACAGGGAACCTACGAGCAGTACTTC
TRBD1 . TRBJ2-3 TRBV7-9 CASGTTGSTDTQYF TGTGCCAGCGGAACGACAGGGAGCACAGATACGCAGTATTTT
TRBD1 . TRBJ2-1 TRBV7-9 CASSLGQGADNEQFF TGTGCCAGCAGCTTAGGACAGGGGGCGGACAATGAGCAGTTCTTC
TRBD2 . TRBJ2-2 TRBV5-4 CASSSGLAGGPTGELFF TGTGCCAGCAGCTCCGGACTAGCGGGAGGGCCGACCGGGGAGCTGTTTTTT
. . TRBJ1-1 TRBV9 CASSPRDTEAFF TGTGCCAGCAGCCCACGGGACACTGAAGCTTTCTTT
. . TRBJ2-7 TRBV25-1 CASSALPYEQYF TGTGCCAGCAGTGCCCTCCCCTACGAGCAGTACTTC
. . TRBJ2-7 TRBV7-9 CASSNTGIPYEQYF TGTGCCAGCAGCAATACAGGGATCCCCTACGAGCAGTACTTC
TRBD2 few TRBJ2-1 TRBV7-3 CASSLTSGGTNEQFF TGTGCCAGCAGCTTAACTAGCGGGGGAACTAATGAGCAGTTCTTC
TRBD2 . TRBJ2-1 TRBV28 CASSSASGGGEYNEQFF TGTGCCAGCAGTTCCGCTAGCGGGGGAGGGGAGTACAATGAGCAGTTCTTC
TRBD2 . TRBJ2-1 TRBV5-6 CASSRLAGGNEQFF TGTGCCAGCAGCCGACTAGCGGGGGGCAATGAGCAGTTCTTC
TRBD1 . TRBJ1-1 TRBV5-5 CASRAGQGVLLNTEAFF TGTGCCAGCAGGGCAGGACAGGGAGTCCTCTTGAACACTGAAGCTTTCTTT
. once TRBJ2-5 TRBV5-6 CASSSPKETQYF TGTGCCAGCAGCTCCCCTAAAGAGACCCAGTACTTC
. . TRBJ1-6 TRBV2 CASSEARGSPLHF TGTGCCAGCAGTGAAGCCAGGGGTTCACCCCTCCACTTT
. . TRBJ1-2 TRBV10-3 CAISESVGGTYGYTF TGTGCCATCAGTGAGTCAGTAGGAGGGACGTATGGCTACACCTTC
TRBD1 . TRBJ1-6 TRBV19 CASSGIGTGYSPLHF TGTGCCAGTAGTGGGATCGGGACAGGGTATTCACCCCTCCACTTT
TRBD1 . TRBJ2-7 TRBV9 CASSVGQALEQYF TGTGCCAGCAGCGTCGGACAGGCCTTGGAGCAGTACTTC
. . TRBJ1-2 TRBV10-2 CASSEGRVSGYTF TGCGCCAGCAGTGAGGGCAGGGTTAGTGGCTACACCTTC
TRBD2 . TRBJ2-7 TRBV4-1 CASSLLIASGLPYEQYF TGCGCCAGCAGCCTACTAATAGCTAGCGGGTTACCCTACGAGCAGTACTTC